What follows describes a single TCR beta chain. Its antigen target is currently unknown. The record has no base qualities; no much larger clone is one base away. These data belong to a study of cytomegalovirus exposure and HLA in healthy donors (dated by TCRdb to between 2016 and 2019). At the level of the whole study: The 650 to 800 repertoires of the first cohort and the roughly 120 validation repertoires were produced on the same platform, according to a later analysis. The aim of the study was to test whether cataloging public T cell receptors could identify signatures of past pathogen exposure. A separate validation cohort of about 110 different subjects was used in addition to the approximately 610-subject first cohort. High-throughput TCR immunosequencing, statistical association of individual TCRs with disease status, and machine learning were combined to predict cytomegalovirus infection status. What the authors observed across the whole study: Across donors, most TCR sequences were observed very rarely, whereas some public TCRs were present in many individuals. A later analysis had no HLA typing for the validation cohort, so co-occurrence there was scored across all 130 or so repertoires. A total of fewer than 200 TCR beta chains were listed by the study as associated with cytomegalovirus. The authors suggested that the approach could potentially be extended to other disease states and immunological phenotypes. A few of the identified cytomegalovirus-associated TCR beta chains were confirmed in vitro to be specific for cytomegalovirus antigens. Of the cluster scores, around 95% were above 0 in a later analysis, which found that TCRs clustered in the first cohort also tended to co-occur in the 110 or so validation repertoires. In both the original and validation cohorts, the classifier was reported to diagnose cytomegalovirus status with high specificity and sensitivity.

In the germline V gene, CDR1 corresponds to SGHRS and CDR2 to YFSETQ. V lost 2 bases and J lost 8 bases, and the count of bases not matched to a germline gene is 5. From cysteine to phenylalanine, the CDR3 is 14 amino acids long. The read is trimmed to its CDR3 DNA, 42 bases read in frame from base 1. Donors formed part of the validation cohort, which comprised 120 subjects and was distinct from the first cohort of fewer than 750 subjects. Library preparation was by the immunoSEQ multiplex PCR assay. Concerning the study's data processing: To diagnose cytomegalovirus status from the catalog of TCR beta chain sequences, a statistical classification framework was built. The immuneACCESS repertoire file appears here via TCRdb, limited to in-frame rearrangements. These files lack a portion of the clones; in checked studies, under half of the deficit traces to unresolved V genes, and the cause of the others is not known. From that table come the V and J calls and clone size; the DNA was used to work out D and trimming. The sample data list roughly 50,000 clones, and 90% of these were observed just once. The ten largest clones capture around 1% of the sample.

The sequence is built from TRBV5-1 and TRBJ2-1, with TRBD2 identical over 9 junction bases. The origin of this receptor is a man aged 18-30 years in good health and CMV-seronegative. The specimen sequenced was PBMCs. The sequenced DNA: TGCGCCAGCAGCTTTAGCGGGAGTTCCGATGAGCAGTTCTTC. This codes for CASSFSGSSDEQFF.